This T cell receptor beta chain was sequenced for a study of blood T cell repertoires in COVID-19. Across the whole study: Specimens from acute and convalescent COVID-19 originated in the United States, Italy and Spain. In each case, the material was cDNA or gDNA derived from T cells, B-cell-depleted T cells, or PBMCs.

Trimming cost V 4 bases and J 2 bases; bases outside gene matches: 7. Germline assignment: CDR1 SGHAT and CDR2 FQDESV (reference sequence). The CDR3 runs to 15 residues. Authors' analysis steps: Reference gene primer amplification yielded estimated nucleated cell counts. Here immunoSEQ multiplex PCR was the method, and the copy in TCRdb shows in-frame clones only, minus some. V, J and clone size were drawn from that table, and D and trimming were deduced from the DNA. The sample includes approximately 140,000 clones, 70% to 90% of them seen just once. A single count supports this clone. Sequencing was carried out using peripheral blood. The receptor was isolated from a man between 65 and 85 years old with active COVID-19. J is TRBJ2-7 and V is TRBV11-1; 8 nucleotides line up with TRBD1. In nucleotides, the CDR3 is TGTGCCAGCAGCTCGACGCCGGACAGGGCCTACGAGCAGTACTTC. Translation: CASSSTPDRAYEQYF.